This T cell receptor beta chain appears in the sequencing data of a study of patients with pleural tuberculosis. With V trimmed by 7 bases and J by 3 bases, 9 bases remained unmatched. This CDR3 region has 15 residues. The germline CDR1 and CDR2 sequences are LNHDA and SQIVND (reference sequence). This clonotype was detected many times. TCRdb reprocessed the reads with MiXCR, giving one entry per CDR3 protein. The table records some 48,000 distinct CDR3 sequences, about 7.3% of them present only once. This chain connects TRBV19 to TRBJ1-2; 9 nucleotides match TRBD1. The receptor was derived from a human donor with pleural tuberculosis. Written as DNA, the CDR3 is TGTGCCAGTACCCTCCGGGACAGGGTCGACTATGGCTACACCTTC. Its protein product is CASTLRDRVDYGYTF.